This T cell receptor beta chain was recorded in a study of blood T cells in healthy people across ages. Looked up from germline, CDR1 is DFQATT and CDR2 is SNEGSKA (reference sequence). The V segment lost 3 bases and the J segment 2 bases; nucleotides outside the gene matches: 5. The CDR3 is 15 amino acids. Primers used in a second PCR of roughly 6 to 12 cycles were a sample-barcoded 5' primer and a J-beta primer mix. MiXCR, applied by TCRdb to the 5' RACE reads, yields one record per CDR3 protein. The sample records 1.5 million to 2 million distinct CDR3 sequences, roughly two fifths being singletons.

This chain joins TRBV20-1 and TRBJ2-1; 9 nucleotides align to TRBD1. The sequence was collected from a human donor in good health. The sequenced sample consisted of blood. The CDR3 protein is CSARPGQGPYNEQFF. The CDR3 DNA reads TGCAGTGCTAGGCCGGGACAGGGACCCTACAATGAGCAGTTCTTC.